The entry below gives a single T cell receptor beta chain sequence along with its context. This record comes from a study of cytomegalovirus exposure and HLA in healthy donors. CDR1 SNHLY and CDR2 FYNNEI come from the germline V gene. The V segment lost 6 bases and the J segment 5 bases; nucleotides outside the gene matches: 6. This CDR3 comprises 15 residues. The PCR had 60 Vbeta and 13 Jbeta primers. Clones were read by immunoSEQ multiplex PCR, and TCRdb kept only the in-frame ones, dropping some. Among under 200,000 clones, around three quarters were seen once, and the ten largest hold about 2.1%. The TCR originated in a man aged 30-40 years in good health and CMV-seronegative. Sequenced input: PBMCs. J is TRBJ1-6 and V is TRBV2; 8 positions match TRBD1. CDR3 residues: CASSVRTGNNSPLHF. Written as DNA, the CDR3 is TGTGCCAGCAGCGTTAGGACAGGGAATAATTCACCCCTCCACTTT.